The 14 T cell receptor beta chains below all came from one sample that was sequenced in a study of cytomegalovirus exposure and HLA in healthy donors. PCR was performed using 60 Vbeta and 13 Jbeta primers. Data came from immunoSEQ multiplex PCR; TCRdb stores just in-frame clones and leaves some out. The repertoire holds under 300,000 clones, with approximately 80% as singletons. The sequenced sample consisted of PBMCs. Receptors originate from a woman in her sixties or seventies in good health and CMV-seropositive.

The chain uses TRBV18 and TRBJ1-1, with 8 bases that match TRBD1. The V segment lost 3 bases and the J segment 2 bases; nucleotides outside the gene matches: 2. The CDR3 length is 14 residues. The germline V gene encodes CDR1 KGHSH and CDR2 LQKENI. The CDR3, as DNA: TGTGCCAGCTCACCGGACAGGGACAACACTGAAGCTTTCTTT. Protein: CASSPDRDNTEAFF.

The V and J genes are TRBV5-6 and TRBJ1-2, with 7 bases that match TRBD1. CDR3 length equals 13 residues. V trimming: 5 bases; J trimming: 6 bases; junction bases outside the gene matches: 7. CDR1 and CDR2 from the germline V gene are SGHDT and YYEEEE. CDR3 loop: CASSKTGSHGYTF. CDR3 nucleotides: TGTGCCAGCAGTAAGACAGGGTCTCATGGCTACACCTTC.

The J gene is TRBJ2-1, the V gene TRBV10-3; tentative D call: TRBD2 (6 bases). V was cut by 7 bases and J by 7 bases, with 11 bases left in between. The CDR3 spans 12 residues. The germline gives CDR1 ENHRY, CDR2 SYGVKD. The CDR3 here is CAITGRGNEQFF. The DNA of the CDR3 is TGTGCCATCACGGGACGGGGGAATGAGCAGTTCTTC.

This rearrangement joins TRBV5-4 to TRBJ2-1, with 14 bases fitting TRBD2. The CDR3 has 17 residues. Germline CDR1 and CDR2: SGHNT and YYREEE (reference sequence). After removal of 3 bases from V and 6 bases from J, the junction contained 8 bases not matched to a gene. CDR3 DNA sequence: TGTGCCAGCAGCTCAAAGACTAGCGGGAGGGATGGCAATGAGCAGTTCTTC. This sequence encodes CASSSKTSGRDGNEQFF.

This clone was seen a single time. The rearrangement uses TRBV19 and TRBJ2-7, with TRBD2 matching 8 bases. Germline trimming cut 6 bases from V and 2 bases from J; bases unmatched to any gene: 6. The length of the CDR3 is 14 residues. CDR1 LNHDA and CDR2 SQIVND come from the germline V gene (reference sequence). CDR3 nucleotides: TGTGCCAGTAGGCAAACTAGCGGAACCTACGAGCAGTACTTC. Translated: CASRQTSGTYEQYF.

The V and J genes are TRBV6-5 and TRBJ2-7; 9 bases align to TRBD2. The length of the CDR3 is 13 residues. J lost 0 bases, V lost 7 bases, and 1 base had no gene match. Germline loops: CDR1 MNHEY, CDR2 SVGAGI. The CDR3 DNA follows: TGTGCCAGCAAGACTAGCGGCTCCTACGAGCAGTACTTC. Translated: CASKTSGSYEQYF.

V gene TRBV30 combines with J gene TRBJ1-4, with TRBD1 matching 11 bases. Germline loops: CDR1 GTSNPN, CDR2 SVGIG (reference sequence). The trim removed 2 bases at V and 15 bases at J, leaving 5 bases unmatched. The CDR3 contains 12 residues. The CDR3, as DNA: TGTGCCTGGAGTTTCCTGGGACAGGGGGTGTTTTTT. Translated: CAWSFLGQGVFF.

This clone turned up a few times. The V call is TRBV5-1, the J call TRBJ1-1, with D maybe TRBD1 (6 bases). Germline V gene data show CDR1 as SGHRS and CDR2 as YFSETQ. Trimming left V 1 base short and J 4 bases short, with 14 bases between. The CDR3 totals 15 residues. CDR3 region: CASSLTGEGGTEAFF. CDR3 nucleotide sequence: TGCGCCAGCAGCTTGACGGGGGAGGGGGGCACTGAAGCTTTCTTT.

This chain joins TRBV28 and TRBJ1-6; 12 bases line up with TRBD1. Germline V gives CDR1 MDHEN, CDR2 SYDVKM. The CDR3 contains 18 residues. Trimming removed 5 bases from V and 10 bases from J; junction bases left unmatched: 15. The CDR3 is CASSTGTGGRWVGSPLHF. The CDR3 coding sequence is TGTGCCAGCAGTACCGGGACAGGGGGCCGTTGGGTAGGGTCACCCCTCCACTTT. Full variable domain (missing parts from reference TRBV28 and TRBJ1-6): DVKVTQSSRYLVKRTGEKVFLECVQDMDHENMFWYRQDPGLGLRLIYFSYDVKMKEKGDIPEGYSVSREKKERFSLILESASTNQTSMYLCASSTGTGGRWVGSPLHFGNGTRLTVT.

Note on this clone: The sample contains more than one DNA sequence encoding this CDR3. This chain connects TRBV5-4 to TRBJ1-1; D unresolved. The V gene's germline CDR1 is SGHNT and CDR2 YYREEE (reference sequence). There are 13 residues in the CDR3. V lost 1 base and J 1 base, leaving 5 bases between the germline ends. CDR3 loop: CASSLRGNTEAFF. The CDR3 nucleotides read TGTGCCAGCAGCTTGCGGGGGAACACTGAAGCTTTCTTT.

V gene TRBV18 combines with J gene TRBJ2-7, with a possible D match to TRBD2 (6 bases). In germline, CDR1 is KGHSH, CDR2 LQKENI. Trimming removed 2 bases from V and 0 bases from J, with 11 bases in between. The CDR3 runs to 15 residues. CDR3 in DNA: TGTGCCAGCTCACCAAGTGGGGGGAGCTCCTACGAGCAGTACTTC. Amino acid sequence: CASSPSGGSSYEQYF.

This rearrangement joins TRBV6-1 to TRBJ1-2; 7 bases are a match to TRBD1. Trimming took 3 bases from V and 2 from J; bases not matched to a gene: 0. Germline V CDR1 and CDR2: MNHNS, SASEGT. This CDR3 has 13 amino acids. This chain's CDR3 is CASSETGNYGYTF. Here the CDR3 DNA reads TGTGCCAGCAGTGAGACAGGGAACTATGGCTACACCTTC.

V is TRBV28 and J is TRBJ2-7, with 10 bases fitting TRBD1. Per germline, CDR1 MDHEN and CDR2 SYDVKM. There are 14 residues in the CDR3. V gave up 5 bases and J gave up 6 bases; unmatched junction bases: 7. The CDR3 loop is CASSGPGQGPEQYF. Here the CDR3 DNA reads TGTGCCAGCAGTGGACCGGGACAGGGGCCCGAGCAGTACTTC.

The chain uses TRBV18 and TRBJ2-3; 9 nucleotides line up with TRBD1. V lost 2 bases and J lost 3; bases outside the gene matches: 6. Germline CDR1 is KGHSH and CDR2 is LQKENI. This CDR3 is 16 amino acids long. In DNA form, the CDR3 reads TGTGCCAGCTCACCAAGAGACAGGGGGATAACAGATACGCAGTATTTT. It yields the protein CASSPRDRGITDTQYF.